A single sample gave rise to the 8 T cell receptor beta chains below, sequenced in a study of OX40 agonist ivuxolimab in advanced cancers. Sequenced by immunoSEQ multiplex PCR; TCRdb stores in-frame clones only, minus some. The data hold approximately 77,000 clones, with roughly nine tenths observed a single time. The material was CD4+ or CD8+ T cells sorted from blood, obtained in a trial of the OX40 agonist ivuxolimab. These receptor sequences come from an adult with an advanced solid tumor such as melanoma, head and neck, liver or kidney cancer.

The chain is built from TRBV27 and TRBJ1-1; a possible D gene is TRBD1 (5 bases). Germline assignment: CDR1 MNHEY and CDR2 SMNVEV (reference sequence). The V end was cut by 5 bases, the J end by 0 bases, with 10 bases between. The CDR3 is made up of 14 amino acids. CDR3 sequence: CASSIQGLNTEAFF. In DNA, the CDR3 is TGTGCCAGCAGTATCCAGGGCTTGAACACTGAAGCTTTCTTT.

J is TRBJ2-7 and V is TRBV7-2, with D unclear. This CDR3 is built from 14 residues. The germline gives CDR1 SGHTA, CDR2 FQGNSA. V was shortened by 1 base and J by 1 base, with 8 bases between the two germline ends. The DNA of the CDR3 is TGTGCCAGCAGCTTAGGGGCCAAATCCTACGAGCAGTACTTC. This sequence encodes CASSLGAKSYEQYF.

V gene TRBV7-6 combines with J gene TRBJ1-5; no clear D. CDR3 length: 13 residues. V was trimmed by 1 base and J by 9 bases, leaving 10 bases between them. CDR1 and CDR2 from the germline V gene are SGHVS and FNYEAQ. The CDR3 bases are TGTGCCAGCAGCTTAGAGGCCGTAGCGCCCCAGCATTTT. Protein: CASSLEAVAPQHF.

The V gene is TRBV11-2, the J gene TRBJ2-5; TRBD2 matches at 11 bases. The J segment lost 4 bases and the V segment lost 5 bases, leaving 15 bases of the junction unmatched. Germline V CDR1 and CDR2: SGHAT, FQNNGV. This CDR3 has 18 amino acids. The CDR3 loop reads CASSIGVVLAGEGETQYF. In DNA, the CDR3 is TGTGCCAGCAGCATAGGGGTGGTACTAGCGGGAGAGGGAGAGACCCAGTACTTC.

With regard to this clone: The junction and the germline gene differ at one end; a read error may be behind it. This rearrangement joins TRBV30 to TRBJ2-2; 10 positions match TRBD2. This CDR3 has 14 residues. CDR1 and CDR2 (germline): GTSNPN, SVGIG (reference sequence). DNA of the CDR3: TGTGCATGGATGTTAGCGGGAGGCTCCGGGGAGCTGTTTTTT. As protein: CAWMLAGGSGELFF.

The V gene is TRBV7-2, the J gene TRBJ2-1; D unclear. The CDR3 extends over 13 amino acids. Germline V gene sequence: CDR1 SGHTA, CDR2 FQGNSA. V gave up 3 bases and J gave up 5 bases, with 8 bases separating them. CDR3 coding DNA: TGTGCCAGCAGCTTTAGTGTAGACAATGAGCAGTTCTTC. It translates to CASSFSVDNEQFF. The full variable domain, its missing parts supplied by reference TRBV7-2 and TRBJ2-1, is GAGVSQSPSNKVTEKGKDVELRCDPISGHTALYWYRQSLGQGLEFLIYFQGNSAPDKSGLPSDRFSAERTGGSVSTLTIQRTQQEDSAVYLCASSFSVDNEQFFGPGTRLTVL.

J is TRBJ2-3 and V is TRBV4-2; D not certain. Trimming took off 0 bases at V and 6 bases at J, with 10 bases between the two ends. The germline V gene encodes CDR1 LGHNA and CDR2 YNFKEQ. This CDR3 region has 14 residues. CDR3 coding DNA: TGTGCCAGCAGCCAAGATCCCCAGTTCGATACGCAGTATTTT. Translating gives CASSQDPQFDTQYF.

J is TRBJ2-5 and V is TRBV5-8, with a tentative D call TRBD2 (6 bases). Germline V gene data show CDR1 as SGHTS and CDR2 as YDEGEE. Between the trimmed V and J ends, which lost 0 bases and 5 bases, there was a span of 14 bases. The CDR3 consists of 15 residues. CDR3 region: CASSLEAGGSETQYF. The CDR3 bases are TGTGCCAGCAGCTTGGAGGCTGGGGGGTCGGAGACCCAGTACTTC.